What follows describes a single TCR beta chain. Original processing methods: By means of reference gene primer amplification, nucleated cell counts were estimated. Measured with immunoSEQ multiplex PCR; TCRdb has only the in-frame clones, and not every one. That table supplies the V and J calls and clone size; D and trimming were determined from the DNA. The sample yields about 81,000 clones, 89% seen once. The data were taken from a study of blood T cell repertoires in COVID-19. Study-level background: Samples came from the United States, Italy and Spain, spanning acute and convalescent COVID-19. Nucleic acid was either cDNA or gDNA, and it came from T cells, B-cell-depleted T cells, or PBMCs.

Sequenced: peripheral blood. The TCR sequence derives from a man aged 65-85 years with active or convalescent COVID-19.

The CDR3 reads CASSLARGQGSQETQYF. In DNA, the CDR3 is TGTGCCAGCAGCTTAGCCCGTGGACAGGGGAGCCAAGAGACCCAGTACTTC. The chain uses TRBV7-9 and TRBJ2-5; 9 nucleotides match TRBD1. In germline, CDR1 is SEHNR, CDR2 FQNEAQ (reference sequence). The CDR3 contains 17 residues. After removal of 0 bases from V and 1 base from J, the junction contained 6 bases not matched to a gene.